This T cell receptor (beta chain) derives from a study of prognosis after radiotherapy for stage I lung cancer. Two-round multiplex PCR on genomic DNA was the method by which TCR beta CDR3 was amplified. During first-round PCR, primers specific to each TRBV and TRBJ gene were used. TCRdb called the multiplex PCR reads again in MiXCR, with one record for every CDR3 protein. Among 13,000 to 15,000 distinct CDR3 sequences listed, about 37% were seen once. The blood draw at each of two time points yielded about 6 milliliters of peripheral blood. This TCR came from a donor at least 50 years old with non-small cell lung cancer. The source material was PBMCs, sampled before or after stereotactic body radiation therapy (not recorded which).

The CDR3: CAVKKGGSAEKTFF. CDR3 bases: TGTGCGGTCAAGAAGGGTGGGTCGGCTGAAAAAACGTTTTTT. The chain carries TRBV6-1 and TRBJ1-4, with D unclear. The germline gives CDR1 MNHNS, CDR2 SASEGT. This CDR3 contains 14 residues.